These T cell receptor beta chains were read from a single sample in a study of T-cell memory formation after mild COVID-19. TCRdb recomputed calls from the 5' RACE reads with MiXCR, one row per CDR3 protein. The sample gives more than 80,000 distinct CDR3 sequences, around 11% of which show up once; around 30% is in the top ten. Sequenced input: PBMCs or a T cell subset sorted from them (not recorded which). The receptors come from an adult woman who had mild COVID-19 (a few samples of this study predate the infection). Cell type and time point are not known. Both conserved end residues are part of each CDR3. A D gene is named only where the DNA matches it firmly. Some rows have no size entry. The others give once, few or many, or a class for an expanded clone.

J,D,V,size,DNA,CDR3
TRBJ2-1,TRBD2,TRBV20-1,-,TGCAGTGCTAGAGCATCCCTCGTTCCTGGCGGGGGGCCTAATGAGCAGTTCTTC,CSARASLVPGGGPNEQFF
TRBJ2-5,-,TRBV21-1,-,TGTGCCAGCAGCAAAAGGACTAGCGGGGCCAGGGAGACCCAGTACTTC,CASSKRTSGARETQYF
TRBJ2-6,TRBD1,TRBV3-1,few,TGTGCCAGCGAGGACAGGGGACCCGGGGCCAACGTCCTGACTTTC,CASEDRGPGANVLTF
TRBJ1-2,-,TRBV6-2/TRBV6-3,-,TGTGCCAGCAGTTACCAACAGCCTAACTATGGCTACACCTTC,CASSYQQPNYGYTF
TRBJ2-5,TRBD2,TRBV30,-,TGTGCCTGGAGTTCAAGCGGGGGAGGCGAGACCCAGTACTTC,CAWSSSGGGETQYF
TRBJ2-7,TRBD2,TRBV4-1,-,TGCGCCAGCAGCCAAGGGCTACTAGCGGGAGTCGAGCAGTACTTC,CASSQGLLAGVEQYF
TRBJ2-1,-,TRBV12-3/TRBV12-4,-,TGTGCCAGCAGTGTCCGGGACTCCTGGTGGAATGAGCAGTTCTTC,CASSVRDSWWNEQFF
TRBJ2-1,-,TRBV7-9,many,TGTGCCAGCAGCCCCATTCCACAGGCCCGCTCCTACAATGAGCAGTTCTTC,CASSPIPQARSYNEQFF
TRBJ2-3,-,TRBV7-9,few,TGTGCCAGCAGCCATACCGGCAGCAGCACAGATACGCAGTATTTT,CASSHTGSSTDTQYF
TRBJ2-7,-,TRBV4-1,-,TGCGCCAGCAGCCAAGATTTCACGGAAGTGTCCTACGAGCAGTACTTC,CASSQDFTEVSYEQYF
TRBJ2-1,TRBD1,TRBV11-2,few,TGTGCCAGCAGCCCGTGGGGACAGGGCAATAATGAGCAGTTCTTC,CASSPWGQGNNEQFF
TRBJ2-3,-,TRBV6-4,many,TGTGCCAGCAGTGACGGGGGGGCCACAGATACGCAGTATTTT,CASSDGGATDTQYF
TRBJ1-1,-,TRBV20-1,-,TGCAGTGCGAGAGGGTACAGGGACTACACTGAAGCTTTCTTT,CSARGYRDYTEAFF
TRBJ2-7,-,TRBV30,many,TGTGCCTGGAGTGCCCCCGGGACCCTTGACGAGCAGTACTTC,CAWSAPGTLDEQYF
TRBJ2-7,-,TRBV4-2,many,TGTGCCAGCAGCCAAGGGACGGCCAGCTCCTACGAGCAGTACTTC,CASSQGTASSYEQYF